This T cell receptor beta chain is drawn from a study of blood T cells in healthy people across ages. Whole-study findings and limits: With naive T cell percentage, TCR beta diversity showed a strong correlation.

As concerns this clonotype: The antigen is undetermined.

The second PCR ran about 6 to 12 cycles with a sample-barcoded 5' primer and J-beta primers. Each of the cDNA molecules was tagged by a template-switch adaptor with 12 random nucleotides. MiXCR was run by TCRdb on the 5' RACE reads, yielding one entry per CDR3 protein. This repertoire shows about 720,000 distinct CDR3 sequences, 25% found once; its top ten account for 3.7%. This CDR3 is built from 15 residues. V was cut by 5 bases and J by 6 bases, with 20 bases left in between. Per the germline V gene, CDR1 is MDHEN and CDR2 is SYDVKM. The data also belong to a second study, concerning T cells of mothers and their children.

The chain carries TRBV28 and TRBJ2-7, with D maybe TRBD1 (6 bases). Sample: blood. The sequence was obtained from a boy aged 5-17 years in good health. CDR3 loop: CASSTFTGTPLEQYF. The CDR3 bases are TGTGCCAGCAGTACGTTCACCGGGACACCCCTCGAGCAGTACTTC. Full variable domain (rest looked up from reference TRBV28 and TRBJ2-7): DVKVTQSSRYLVKRTGEKVFLECVQDMDHENMFWYRQDPGLGLRLIYFSYDVKMKEKGDIPEGYSVSREKKERFSLILESASTNQTSMYLCASSTFTGTPLEQYFGPGTRLTVT.